This T cell receptor (beta chain) emerged from a study of blood T cell repertoires in COVID-19. This clone has just a few counts. Profiled with immunoSEQ multiplex PCR; TCRdb holds only in-frame clones, not every one. The data contain over 25,000 clones, over 70% of them singletons. The CDR3 covers 14 residues. V shed 6 bases and J 2 bases; nucleotides not matched to a gene: 3. Germline assignment: CDR1 MNHEY and CDR2 SVGAGI. The sequence was obtained from an elderly man with active or convalescent COVID-19. The specimen sequenced was peripheral blood. The gene calls are TRBV6-5 and TRBJ1-5, with 8 positions matching TRBD1. The CDR3 sequence: CASSETGGNQPQHF. For the CDR3, the DNA is TGTGCCAGCAGCGAGACAGGGGGCAATCAGCCCCAGCATTTT.